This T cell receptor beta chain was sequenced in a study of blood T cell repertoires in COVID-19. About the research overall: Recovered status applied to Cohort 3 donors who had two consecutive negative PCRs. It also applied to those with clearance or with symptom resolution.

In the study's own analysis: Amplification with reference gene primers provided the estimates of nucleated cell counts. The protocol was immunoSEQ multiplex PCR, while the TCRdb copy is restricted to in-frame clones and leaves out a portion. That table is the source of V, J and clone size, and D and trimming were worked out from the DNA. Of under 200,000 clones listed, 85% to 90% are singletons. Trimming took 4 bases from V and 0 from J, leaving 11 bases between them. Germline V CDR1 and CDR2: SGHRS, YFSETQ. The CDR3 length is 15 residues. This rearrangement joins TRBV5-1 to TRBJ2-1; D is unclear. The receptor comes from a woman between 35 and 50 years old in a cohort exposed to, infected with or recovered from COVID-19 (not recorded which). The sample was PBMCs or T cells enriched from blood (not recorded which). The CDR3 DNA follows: TGCGCCAGCAGCCAGTACCCGGGCTCCTACAATGAGCAGTTCTTC. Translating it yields CASSQYPGSYNEQFF.